This T cell receptor beta chain was profiled in a study of Ad26.COV2.S vaccination and SARS-CoV-2 variants (TCRdb year 2021). At the level of the whole study: Donors in the vaccine arm were drawn from COV1001, a phase I-IIa trial of Ad26.COV2.S in healthy adults that was multicentre, randomized, double-blind and placebo-controlled. Ad26.COV2.S was administered intramuscularly at a dose of 5x10^10 or 1x10^11 viral particles, either as one shot or as two shots given 56 days apart. Sequencing of the TCRbeta repertoire served to evaluate the specificity and breadth of SARS-CoV-2-reactive T cell receptors following Ad26.COV2.S vaccination. A total of approximately 30 samples were included in the TCR-sequenced set, comprising roughly 20 Ad26.COV2.S vaccine recipients, 5 placebo recipients and 8 SARS-CoV-2 convalescent individuals. Trial participants were randomized into five groups of five, in which low-dose or high-dose Ad26.COV2.S was given once or twice, or placebo was given on both occasions. Throughout the experiments and outcome assessment, investigators stayed blinded to trial group allocation. What the research found in general, with its limitations: Vaccine and placebo recipients had similar non-spike TCR breadth, a finding consistent with the vaccine containing only spike. Ad26.COV2.S recipients had higher spike-specific TCR breadth than placebo recipients (P = 0.0014). The authors noted that the TCR breadth and depth analyses may have underestimated total T cell responses. The study was not powered for comparison of responses between vaccine doses or regimens. After vaccination, spike-specific CD8+ and CD4+ T cell responses were reported to show substantial breadth.

The immunoSEQ Assay was used to sequence TCRbeta CDR3 regions. After extraction, genomic DNA underwent amplification by bias-controlled multiplex PCR, followed by high-throughput sequencing. Concerning the study's data processing: To quantify the absolute abundance of every unique TCRbeta CDR3 region, sequences were collapsed and filtered. Usable DNA was measured by amplifying reference genes present in all nucleated cells, and TCRbeta template counts were normalized to that usable DNA to estimate T cell fraction. Repertoire TCRs were annotated as SARS-CoV-2-specific by exact matching of V gene, CDR3 amino acid sequence and J gene to a known reactive TCR set. The reference SARS-CoV-2 TCR set was obtained from MIRA and was filtered for enrichment in COVID-19-positive ImmuneCODE repertoires, whereby public or cross-reactive TCRs were removed. Using the MIRA antigens, annotated TCRs were further analysed by specific ORF or by position within an ORF. Breadth was defined as annotated unique rearrangements over total unique productive rearrangements; depth was the summed frequency of those rearrangements. Two-sided Wilcoxon rank-sum tests were used to compare TCR breadth between groups. This is the immuneACCESS table as TCRdb keeps it, with only in-frame sequences that have V and J called. A part of the clones is gone; compared with another copy, unresolved V genes explain less than half, and the rest is unexplained. The V and J calls and clone size come from that table; D and trimming were worked out from the DNA. The sample table holds fewer than 500,000 clones, of which 80% to 95% were seen once. The ten largest clones take up over 9% of the sample.

The sample holds a few counts of this clone. Its antigen remains undetermined. Base qualities are not provided; no much larger clone lies one nucleotide away. CDR1 is given as SGHAT and CDR2 as FQNNGV, both from the germline V gene. V is reduced by 6 bases and J by 3 bases, leaving a spacing of 9 bases between them. The CDR3, cysteine through phenylalanine, is 13 amino acids long. Just CDR3 DNA is preserved here, 39 bases in frame from base 1. Sample treatment or condition, as interpreted from the label and publication: 15 to 20 received Ad26.COV2.S at low or high dose, single or two shots; about 5 received placebo; per-sample allocation not given. For vaccine and placebo recipients, the sequenced repertoires came from samples collected on day 63 after the first injection. Between 29 July and 7 August 2020, Cohort 1b enrolled some 25 adults aged 18-55 years at one site in Boston, USA. Ad26.COV2.S was a replication-incompetent adenovirus type 26 vector that expressed a prefusion-stabilized SARS-CoV-2 spike protein derived from the original Wuhan strain.

The sequences come from peripheral blood, collected in a trial of Ad26.COV2.S vaccine versus placebo. The receptor's source is a person between 18 and 65 years old who received the Ad26.COV2.S COVID-19 vaccine or a placebo. The V gene is TRBV11-2 and the J gene is TRBJ2-1; the D segment cannot be called with confidence. The CDR3 region reads CASSHTLYNEQFF. At the DNA level, the sequence is TGTGCCAGCAGTCACACCCTCTACAATGAGCAGTTCTTC. Beyond the CDR3, the reference TRBV11-2 and TRBJ2-1 genes provide the residues; the full variable domain reads: EAGVAQSPRYKIIEKRQSVAFWCNPISGHATLYWYQQILGQGPKLLIQFQNNGVVDDSQLPKDRFSAERLKGVDSTLKIQPAKLEDSAVYLCASSHTLYNEQFFGPGTRLTVL.